Listed here is a single T cell receptor beta chain. Its target antigen remains unknown. One junction end disagrees with the germline gene, perhaps due to a read error. Reading from cysteine to phenylalanine, the CDR3 counts 15 amino acids. Only the CDR3 part of the read is kept: 45 bases, read in frame from the first base. Stable Graves' hyperthyroidism was defined as no progression to ophthalmopathy during 18 months of follow-up. Hyperthyroidism patients were aged 18 to 65 years and newly diagnosed, with disease duration of less than 2 months. Exclusion was applied to patients with uncontrolled infections, other autoimmune diseases, pregnancy or lactation. Diagnoses were based on clinical symptoms, serum thyroxine and TRAb, thyroid ultrasound and orbital computed tomography. PBMCs were separated from roughly 10 ml of fresh peripheral blood using Ficoll-Paque density gradient centrifugation. Total RNA was extracted with Trizol reagent, and quality was checked on an Agilent 2100 Bioanalyzer.

TCR beta CDR3 regions were amplified from RNA transcripts. The first round of RT-PCR for the TCR CDR3 was performed with the HTBI primer set and the Qiagen OneStep RT-PCR kit. A second multiplex PCR round built the libraries, followed by size selection and purification. Libraries were sequenced paired-end with 100 bp reads on an Illumina HiSeq2000. Per the authors' processing: SOAPnuke was used to process the raw data, removing reads that contained adapters or uncalled bases, had a mean Phred below 15, or lacked an exact match to the constant primer or identifier. COPE v1.2.5 was used to merge the high-quality paired reads, and each unique nucleotide sequence was defined as a clonotype. Clonotypes were aligned to IMGT TRBV, TRBD and TRBJ reference segments using MiTCR v1.1. Only V-J combinations with frequency above 0.0001, covering 99% to 99.2% of repertoires, were analysed. A TCS score was defined as the ratio between F50 (clonal expansion) and ExV (chaos), using BLOSUM62-based TCRdist between CDR3 peptides within each V-J. Welch's t-statistics and random forest reduced just over 500 V-J features to 13, which were used in a naive Bayes classifier (R e1071). The Morisita-Horn index was used to measure how similar the thyroid and blood repertoires were. TCRdb reprocessing: public reads trimmed at Q25 with fastp, clones called with MiXCR, in-frame beta chains kept. Entries are consolidated by CDR3 protein sequence, retaining the most common genes and DNA. These V and J calls originate from TCRdb's pipeline instead of the authors' own analysis. This sample lists about 680,000 distinct CDR3 sequences; just over 35% were detected once. The ten largest clones take up about a third of the sample.

The source of the sample is a study of T cells in Graves' hyperthyroidism and ophthalmopathy (dated by TCRdb to the late 2010s). In terms of the full investigation: Peripheral blood was collected at initial diagnosis, before any treatment. To identify TCR V-J signatures that set the groups apart, the researchers used a discovery cohort of about a hundred patients, made up of about 44 with Graves' ophthalmopathy and about 60 with stable Graves' hyperthyroidism. Prospective prediction of ophthalmopathy was tested in an independent validation cohort of approximately 19 hyperthyroidism patients and 17 patients who later progressed to ophthalmopathy. The roughly 91 discovery patients were randomly divided into training and test sets at a 7:3 ratio. In addition, the study compared T-cell repertoires in thyroid tissue and in blood from five or six Graves' hyperthyroidism patients. Following sampling, methimazole starting at 30 mg daily was given to hyperthyroidism patients, and high-dose intravenous methylprednisolone was given to ophthalmopathy patients. TCR Vbeta CDR3 sequencing of 135 peripheral blood samples (approximately 44 ophthalmopathy, 70 to 85 hyperthyroidism and roughly 17 progressor patients) is reported in the paper. The paper as a whole reports these results and caveats: Ophthalmopathy was separated from stable hyperthyroidism by a 13 V-J signature model, with approximately 90% sensitivity and about 81% specificity obtained in cross-validation and 80%/75% obtained in testing. In validation, the model predicted progression to ophthalmopathy a median of approximately 6.3 months before onset, with approximately 70% sensitivity and 72.22% specificity. Blood samples also contained most of the expanded thyroid clonotypes (frequency above 0.001), which suggests that blood repertoires may reflect thyroid immune responses. Sample size was not statistically predetermined, and investigators were not blinded to group allocation.

Sequencing input: blood. The V and J genes are TRBV12-3 or TRBV12-4 and TRBJ2-2, and 9 bases in between align with TRBD2. This TCR was sampled from a middle-aged woman with Graves' hyperthyroidism. CDR3 protein: CVSSPSGDYTGELFF. At the DNA level, the sequence is TGTGTCAGCAGTCCTAGCGGGGACTACACCGGGGAGCTGTTTTTT.